One sample yielded the 4 T cell receptor beta chains listed below, sequenced in a study of breast tumors, draining lymph nodes, adjacent tissues. Breast cancer patients provided tissue from their axillary draining lymph nodes. A single record per CDR3 protein comes from TCRdb applying MiXCR to the multiplex PCR reads. The sample has about 220,000 distinct CDR3 sequences; less than 35% are singletons. The sequencing input was axillary lymph node tissue. These receptors were collected from a female donor with breast cancer. Some clones in this sample may be carry-over from other donors' samples.

V gene TRBV20-1 combines with J gene TRBJ2-4; weak D call: TRBD2 (5 bases). Trimming removed 3 bases at V and 1 base at J, with 10 bases between. Per the germline V gene, CDR1 is DFQATT and CDR2 is SNEGSKA (reference sequence). The CDR3 length is 14 residues. CDR3 sequence (DNA): TGCAGTGCTAGTGAGGGTGGCGCCAAAAACATTCAGTACTTC. It encodes CSASEGGAKNIQYF.

This clonotype was picked up many times. The V call is TRBV6-5, the J call TRBJ1-5; D is ambiguous. CDR3 size: 15 residues. Germline CDR1 reads MNHEY; CDR2 reads SVGAGI. V was trimmed by 0 bases and J by 3 bases, leaving 9 bases between them. The CDR3 sequence is CASSYSFGDNQPQHF. CDR3 DNA sequence: TGTGCCAGCAGTTACTCCTTCGGGGACAATCAGCCCCAGCATTTT.

Comment on this clonotype: At one of its ends the junction is not consistent with the germline gene, which may arise from a read error. The chain couples TRBV10-3 to TRBJ2-3; 15 nucleotides agree with TRBD2. Germline values: CDR1 ENHRY, CDR2 SYGVKD. CDR3 length equals 16 residues. Here the CDR3 DNA reads TGTGCCGTCAGTGGGACTAGCGGGGGGCACACGGATACGCAGTATTTT. Translating gives CAVSGTSGGHTDTQYF.

The rearrangement uses TRBV5-6 and TRBJ2-6, with 9 bases lining up with TRBD1. The CDR3 sequence is 17 residues long. Germline CDR1 SGHDT, CDR2 YYEEEE. V was pared by 4 bases and J by 0 bases, with 5 bases of the junction left unmatched. CDR3 nucleotides: TGTGCCAGCAGCGGATCGACAGGGGGCTCTGGGGCCAACGTCCTGACTTTC. Encoded protein: CASSGSTGGSGANVLTF. Using reference TRBV5-6 and TRBJ2-6 for the parts outside the CDR3, the full variable domain is DAGVTQSPTHLIKTRGQQVTLRCSPKSGHDTVSWYQQALGQGPQFIFQYYEEEERQRGNFPDRFSGHQFPNYSSELNVNALLLGDSALYLCASSGSTGGSGANVLTFGAGSRLTVL.